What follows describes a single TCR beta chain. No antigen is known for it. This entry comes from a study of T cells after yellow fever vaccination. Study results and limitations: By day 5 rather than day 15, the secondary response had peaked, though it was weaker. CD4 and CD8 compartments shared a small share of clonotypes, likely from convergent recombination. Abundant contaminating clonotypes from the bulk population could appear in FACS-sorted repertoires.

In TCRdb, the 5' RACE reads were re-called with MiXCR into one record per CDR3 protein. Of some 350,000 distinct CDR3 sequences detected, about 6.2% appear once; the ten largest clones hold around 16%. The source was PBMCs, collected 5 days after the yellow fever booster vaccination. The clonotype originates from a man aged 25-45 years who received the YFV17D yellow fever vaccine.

The CDR3 protein is CASSWGIHNEQFF. The CDR3 DNA is TGTGCCAGCAGTTGGGGTATCCACAATGAGCAGTTCTTC. This sequence joins TRBV27 and TRBJ2-1; D is unresolved. The CDR3 sequence is 13 residues long. The V gene lost 4 bases and the J gene lost 5 bases, with 9 bases spanning the gap. CDR1 is MNHEY, CDR2 SMNVEV, per germline (reference sequence).